The rows below give T cell receptor beta chains drawn from one sample of a study of blood T cell repertoires in COVID-19. TCRdb's table, derived via immunoSEQ multiplex PCR, lists solely in-frame clones and lacks some. This repertoire shows about 330,000 clones, roughly nine tenths found once; its top ten account for about 0.93%. The sequencing input was PBMCs or T cells enriched from blood (not recorded which). The receptors shown here come from a woman in her 30s who had recovered from COVID-19. Both conserved end residues are part of each CDR3. The D gene is left open where the match is weak. Rows may omit the clone size; those that give it use once, few, many or a size class.

V: TRBV19
size: .
J: TRBJ1-4
D: TRBD1
CDR3: CASSTPRQGAREKLFF
DNA: TGTGCCAGTAGTACTCCTAGACAGGGGGCGCGTGAAAAACTGTTTTTT

V: TRBV28
size: .
J: TRBJ1-1
D: .
CDR3: CASGSASRWNTEAFF
DNA: TGTGCCAGCGGTAGCGCGAGTCGGTGGAACACTGAAGCTTTCTTT

V: TRBV9
size: .
J: TRBJ2-6
D: TRBD1
CDR3: CASSVGRGQGGSGANVLTF
DNA: TGTGCCAGCAGCGTAGGAAGGGGACAGGGGGGATCCGGGGCCAACGTCCTGACTTTC

V: TRBV13
size: .
J: TRBJ2-5
D: TRBD2
CDR3: CASSFLAGGHETQYF
DNA: TGTGCCAGCAGCTTTTTAGCGGGGGGGCACGAGACCCAGTACTTC

V: TRBV28
size: .
J: TRBJ2-7
D: .
CDR3: CASSSGVGPFTGDRFEQYF
DNA: TGTGCCAGCAGTTCCGGAGTGGGGCCCTTTACGGGCGATCGTTTCGAGCAGTACTTC

V: TRBV6-5
size: .
J: TRBJ2-5
D: .
CDR3: CASSYSGSQETQYF
DNA: TGTGCCAGCAGTTACAGCGGCTCCCAAGAGACCCAGTACTTC

V: TRBV5-4
size: .
J: TRBJ1-2
D: .
CDR3: CASSLELTGTRNYGYTF
DNA: TGTGCCAGCAGCTTGGAACTTACAGGAACCCGGAACTATGGCTACACCTTC

V: TRBV14
size: many
J: TRBJ2-7
D: .
CDR3: CASSGSGTYYEQYF
DNA: TGTGCCAGCAGCGGATCCGGGACATACTACGAGCAGTACTTC

V: TRBV7-6
size: few
J: TRBJ2-1
D: TRBD1
CDR3: CASSIDRADEQFF
DNA: TGTGCCAGCAGCATAGACAGGGCTGATGAGCAGTTCTTC

V: TRBV30
size: .
J: TRBJ2-1
D: TRBD2
CDR3: CAWSVGTTSSYNEQFF
DNA: TGTGCCTGGAGTGTAGGGACTACGAGCTCCTACAATGAGCAGTTCTTC

V: TRBV5-4
size: .
J: TRBJ2-1
D: .
CDR3: CASSFGNEQFF
DNA: TGTGCCAGCAGCTTCGGGAATGAGCAGTTCTTC

V: TRBV19
size: .
J: TRBJ2-2
D: TRBD2
CDR3: CASSTRTSGGAGELFF
DNA: TGTGCCAGTAGTACCCGGACTAGCGGGGGGGCCGGGGAGCTGTTTTTT

V: TRBV7-9
size: .
J: TRBJ1-2
D: .
CDR3: CASSLGVGGYGYTF
DNA: TGTGCCAGCAGCTTAGGTGTGGGGGGCTATGGCTACACCTTC

V: TRBV27
size: .
J: TRBJ2-7
D: .
CDR3: CASSTGHLPSYEQYF
DNA: TGTGCCAGCAGCACGGGACACCTTCCCTCCTACGAGCAGTACTTC

V: TRBV4-2
size: .
J: TRBJ2-1
D: .
CDR3: CASSPSSYNEQFF
DNA: TGTGCCAGCAGCCCGAGCTCCTACAATGAGCAGTTCTTC

V: TRBV18
size: .
J: TRBJ2-7
D: .
CDR3: CASSLTDEQYF
DNA: TGTGCCAGCTCACTTACGGACGAGCAGTACTTC

V: TRBV7-2
size: .
J: TRBJ1-3
D: .
CDR3: CASSLGRRESSGNTIYF
DNA: TGTGCCAGCAGCTTAGGGAGGAGGGAGAGCTCTGGAAACACCATATATTTT

V: TRBV19
size: few
J: TRBJ1-5
D: .
CDR3: CASSMIDSGQPQHF
DNA: TGTGCCAGTAGTATGATCGACAGTGGTCAGCCCCAGCATTTT

V: TRBV6-5
size: .
J: TRBJ2-1
D: TRBD2
CDR3: CASTGLAGGNEQFF
DNA: TGTGCCAGCACGGGACTAGCGGGGGGAAATGAGCAGTTCTTC

V: TRBV2
size: .
J: TRBJ1-1
D: .
CDR3: CASSERGENTEAFF
DNA: TGTGCCAGCAGTGAACGGGGGGAGAACACTGAAGCTTTCTTT

V: TRBV18
size: .
J: TRBJ1-1
D: TRBD1
CDR3: CASSRGQGWGNTEAFF
DNA: TGTGCCAGCTCTCGTGGACAGGGGTGGGGGAACACTGAAGCTTTCTTT

V: TRBV28
size: .
J: TRBJ1-4
D: .
CDR3: CASSLSSGQLNEKLFF
DNA: TGTGCCAGCAGTTTATCGTCAGGACAGCTTAATGAAAAACTGTTTTTT

V: TRBV7-6
size: .
J: TRBJ2-3
D: TRBD2
CDR3: CASSLMKRGADTQYF
DNA: TGTGCCAGCAGCTTAATGAAGCGGGGAGCAGATACGCAGTATTTT

V: TRBV4-3
size: .
J: TRBJ1-4
D: TRBD1
CDR3: CASSQGGGPNEKLFF
DNA: TGCGCCAGCAGCCAAGGAGGGGGCCCTAATGAAAAACTGTTTTTT

V: TRBV7-9
size: .
J: TRBJ1-4
D: TRBD1
CDR3: CASGQQGAGEKLFF
DNA: TGTGCCAGCGGCCAACAGGGGGCAGGTGAAAAACTGTTTTTT

V: TRBV29-1
size: .
J: TRBJ1-1
D: .
CDR3: CSVPPREGTEAFF
DNA: TGCAGCGTCCCCCCCCGGGAGGGCACTGAAGCTTTCTTT

V: TRBV5-4
size: .
J: TRBJ2-5
D: TRBD2
CDR3: CASSVTGTRFTETQYF
DNA: TGTGCCAGCAGCGTCACCGGGACTAGATTTACGGAGACCCAGTACTTC

V: TRBV3-1/TRBV3-2
size: .
J: TRBJ2-7
D: TRBD2
CDR3: CASSRTSGGAFEQYF
DNA: TGTGCCAGCAGCCGCACTAGCGGGGGGGCCTTCGAGCAGTACTTC

V: TRBV3-1/TRBV3-2
size: .
J: TRBJ1-4
D: TRBD1
CDR3: CASSQAQRTGANEKLFF
DNA: TGTGCCAGCAGCCAAGCCCAAAGGACAGGGGCAAATGAAAAACTGTTTTTT

V: TRBV2
size: .
J: TRBJ1-6
D: TRBD1
CDR3: CASRQDRSSYNSPLHF
DNA: TGTGCCAGCAGACAGGACAGGAGCTCCTATAATTCACCCCTCCACTTT

V: TRBV30
size: .
J: TRBJ1-2
D: TRBD1
CDR3: CAWRQGILHGYTF
DNA: TGTGCCTGGAGACAGGGGATCCTCCATGGCTACACCTTC

V: TRBV6-5
size: .
J: TRBJ1-1
D: .
CDR3: CASSYSPGNTEAFF
DNA: TGTGCCAGCAGTTACTCTCCCGGGAACACTGAAGCTTTCTTT